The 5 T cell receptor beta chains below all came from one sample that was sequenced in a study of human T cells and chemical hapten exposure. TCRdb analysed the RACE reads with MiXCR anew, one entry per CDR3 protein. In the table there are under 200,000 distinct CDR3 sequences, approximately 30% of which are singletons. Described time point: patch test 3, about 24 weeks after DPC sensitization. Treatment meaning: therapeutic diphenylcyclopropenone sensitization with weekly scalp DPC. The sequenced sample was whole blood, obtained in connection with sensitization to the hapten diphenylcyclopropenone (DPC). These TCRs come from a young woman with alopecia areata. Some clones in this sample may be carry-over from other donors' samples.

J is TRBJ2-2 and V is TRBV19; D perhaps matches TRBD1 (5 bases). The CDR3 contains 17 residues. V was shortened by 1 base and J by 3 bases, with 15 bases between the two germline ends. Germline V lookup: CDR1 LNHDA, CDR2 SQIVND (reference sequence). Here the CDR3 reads CASSIGWTPRDTGELFF. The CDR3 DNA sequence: TGTGCCAGTAGTATAGGTTGGACACCCCGGGACACCGGGGAGCTGTTTTTT.

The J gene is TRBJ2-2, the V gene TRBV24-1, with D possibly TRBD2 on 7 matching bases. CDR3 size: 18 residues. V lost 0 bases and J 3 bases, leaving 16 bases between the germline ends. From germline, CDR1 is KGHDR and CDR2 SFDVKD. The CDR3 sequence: CATSDLQGRGNYTGELFF. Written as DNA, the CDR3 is TGTGCCACCAGTGATTTGCAGGGGAGGGGTAATTACACCGGGGAGCTGTTTTTT.

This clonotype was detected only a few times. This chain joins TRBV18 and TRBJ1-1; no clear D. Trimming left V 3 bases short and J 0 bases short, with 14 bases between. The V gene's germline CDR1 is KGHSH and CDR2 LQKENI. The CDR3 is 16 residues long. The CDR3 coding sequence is TGTGCCAGCTCACCGTCCATGACGGGGATGAACACTGAAGCTTTCTTT. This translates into CASSPSMTGMNTEAFF. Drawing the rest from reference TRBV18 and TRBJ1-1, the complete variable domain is NAGVMQNPRHLVRRRGQEARLRCSPMKGHSHVYWYRQLPEEGLKFMVYLQKENIIDESGMPKERFSAEFPKEGPSILRIQQVVRGDSAAYFCASSPSMTGMNTEAFFGQGTRLTVV.

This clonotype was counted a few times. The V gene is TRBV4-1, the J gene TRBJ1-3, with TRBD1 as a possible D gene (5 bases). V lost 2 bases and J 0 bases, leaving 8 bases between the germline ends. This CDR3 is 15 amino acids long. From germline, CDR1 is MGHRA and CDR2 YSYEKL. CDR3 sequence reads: CASSQRGVSGNTIYF. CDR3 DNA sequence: TGCGCCAGCAGCCAAAGGGGAGTCTCTGGAAACACCATATATTTT.

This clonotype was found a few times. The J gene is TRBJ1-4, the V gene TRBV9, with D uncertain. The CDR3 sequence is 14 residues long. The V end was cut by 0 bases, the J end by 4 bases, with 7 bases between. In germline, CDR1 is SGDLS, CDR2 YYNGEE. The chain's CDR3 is CASSVASGNEKLFF. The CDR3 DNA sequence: TGTGCCAGCAGCGTAGCGTCAGGTAATGAAAAACTGTTTTTT.